The 28 T cell receptor beta chains below come from one sample, sequenced in a study of CD8+CD57+ T cells in acquired aplastic anemia. TCR beta VDJ combinations and CDR3 sequences were profiled from genomic DNA. TCRdb recomputed calls from the reads with MiXCR, one row per CDR3 protein. The sample lists roughly 420,000 distinct CDR3 sequences; about two thirds were seen once. Material for sequencing was sorted CD4+, CD8+, or CD8+CD57+ T cells (not recorded which) from PBMCs. The receptors here all came from a human donor in good health, serving as a control.

This clonotype came up many times. The chain recombines TRBV12-3 or TRBV12-4 with TRBJ1-2, with D perhaps TRBD1 (5 bases). The ends were cut back, 1 base at V and 5 bases at J, with 20 bases in the middle. CDR3 size: 17 residues. CDR3 sequence reads: CASSLVYRGGPLYGYTF. CDR3 sequence (DNA): TGTGCCAGCAGTTTAGTATATAGGGGAGGACCGCTATATGGCTACACCTTC.

The gene calls are TRBV9 and TRBJ2-2, with D uncertain. Germline lookup yields CDR1 SGDLS and CDR2 YYNGEE. This CDR3 has 13 amino acids. V was pared by 4 bases and J by 8 bases, with 12 bases between. For the CDR3, the DNA is TGTGCCAGCAGCCCCCATGAGGAAGGGGAGCTGTTTTTT. Translated, it gives CASSPHEEGELFF.

V is TRBV10-2 and J is TRBJ2-2; 8 bases map to TRBD1. Germline lookup yields CDR1 WSHSY and CDR2 SAAADI. Germline trimming cut 5 bases from V and 4 bases from J; bases unmatched to any gene: 6. The CDR3 runs to 15 residues. The chain's CDR3 is CASSYDRGGTGELFF. The CDR3 nucleotides are TGCGCCAGCAGTTACGACAGGGGTGGCACCGGGGAGCTGTTTTTT.

This clonotype was detected ten times or more. The V gene is TRBV27, the J gene TRBJ1-2; D remains ambiguous. The CDR3 loop spans 16 amino acids. Germline V gives CDR1 MNHEY, CDR2 SMNVEV (reference sequence). V gave up 6 bases and J gave up 7 bases, with 24 bases separating them. In nucleotides, the CDR3 is TGTGCCAGCAGCCCAGGTGGCGGAAAGATATTCTCTGGCTACACCTTC. This codes for CASSPGGGKIFSGYTF.

The genes are TRBV29-1 and TRBJ2-3, with 11 bases fitting TRBD2. V was pared by 3 bases and J by 4 bases, with 3 bases of the junction left unmatched. This CDR3 contains 14 residues. Germline CDR1 is SQVTM and CDR2 is ANQGSEA. The CDR3 loop is CSVEPSGRPDTQYF. The DNA of the CDR3 is TGCAGCGTTGAGCCTAGCGGGAGGCCAGATACGCAGTATTTT.

On this clonotype itself: The conserved closing phenylalanine or tryptophan is absent in this CDR3, likely reflecting a read error. Because the CDR3's place on the DNA is in doubt, the DNA is left out and the CDR3 is given as listed by TCRdb. This CDR3 is CASRSGRGAAKSN. The chain couples TRBV7-2 to TRBJ1-3; the table's D call, TRBD1, was not checked against the DNA. The CDR3 region is 13 residues in length, termini included. CDR1 and CDR2 from the germline V gene are SGHTA and FQGNSA.

CDR3 in DNA: TGTGCCAGTAGTTTATCCGACGATGAAGCTTTCTTT. Protein sequence: CASSLSDDEAFF. The V call is TRBV19, the J call TRBJ1-1; D not resolved. This CDR3 contains 12 residues. CDR1 and CDR2 (germline): LNHDA, SQIVND (reference sequence). V was cut by 5 bases and J by 7 bases, with 11 bases left in between.

The table lists this clonotype with a few counts. The genes are TRBV4-3 and TRBJ1-3; D call uncertain. The CDR3 consists of 19 residues. The germline V gene encodes CDR1 LGHNA and CDR2 YSLEER. With 3 bases removed from V and 0 bases from J, the gap between germline ends came to 21 bases. CDR3 in amino acids: CASSQALSGISGSGNTIYF. CDR3 DNA: TGCGCCAGCAGCCAGGCTCTTTCCGGGATAAGTGGCTCTGGAAACACCATATATTTT.

A word on this clonotype: Compared with germline, one end of the junction differs, possibly owing to a read error. CDR3: CASSPARSGQGKETQYF. For the CDR3, the DNA is TGTGCCAGCAGCCCTGCGCGGTCGGGGCAGGGTAAAGAGACCCAGTACTTC. The V gene is TRBV5-1, the J gene TRBJ2-5; D might be TRBD1 or TRBD2, each matching 5 bases. This CDR3 has 17 amino acids. CDR1 SGHRS and CDR2 YFSETQ come from the germline V gene.

In the case of this clonotype: Germline and junction disagree at one end, which may indicate a read error. The rearrangement uses TRBV2 and TRBJ1-5; a possible D gene is TRBD1 (5 bases). The length of the CDR3 is 14 residues. Germline CDR1 SNHLY, CDR2 FYNNEI. The CDR3 loop reads CASSAQGWVQPHHF. The CDR3 nucleotides are TGTGCCAGCAGTGCCCAGGGATGGGTGCAGCCCCATCATTTT.

V gene TRBV7-2 combines with J gene TRBJ2-3; maybe TRBD1 (6 bases). The CDR3 totals 16 residues. Germline V lookup: CDR1 SGHTA, CDR2 FQGNSA. The ends were cut back, 1 base at V and 12 bases at J, with 23 bases in the middle. CDR3 DNA: TGTGCCAGCAGCTTAGACCCAGGGGAAACTGCCCTCCACCAGTATTTT. It yields the protein CASSLDPGETALHQYF.

For this clonotype: Germline and junction disagree at one end, which may indicate a read error. J is TRBJ1-2 and V is TRBV27; 11 bases map to TRBD1. Looked up from germline, CDR1 is MNHEY and CDR2 is SMNVEV (reference sequence). CDR3 length equals 15 residues. The CDR3 here is CASGSSDRGPHGYIF. The CDR3 coding sequence is TGTGCCAGCGGTTCCTCGGACAGGGGGCCCCATGGCTACATCTTC.

Comment on this clonotype: The conserved phenylalanine or tryptophan is not found at the CDR3 terminus, so this likely reflects a read error. CDR3 protein: CASSNPRRHTEAFS. As DNA, the CDR3 is TGTGCCAGCAGCAACCCGAGACGGCACACTGAAGCTTTCTCT. The rearrangement links TRBV2 to TRBJ1-1; no reliable D call. The V and J ends lost 6 bases and 3 bases respectively, with 14 bases between them. The CDR3 is 14 amino acids. Germline lookup yields CDR1 SNHLY and CDR2 FYNNEI.

This sequence joins TRBV20-1 and TRBJ1-1; tentatively, D is TRBD1 (6 bases). The length of the CDR3 is 12 residues. V was cut by 6 bases and J by 4 bases, with 12 bases left in between. Germline CDR1 is DFQATT and CDR2 is SNEGSKA (reference sequence). The CDR3 DNA is TGCAGTGCCAAACAGGGACTCACTGAAGCTTTCTTT. It translates to CSAKQGLTEAFF.

This clonotype was counted at least ten times. V and J are TRBV3-1 and TRBJ1-6; D is ambiguous. The V end was cut by 0 bases, the J end by 9 bases, with 12 bases between. CDR1 is LGHDT, CDR2 YNNKEL, per germline (reference sequence). The CDR3 extends over 15 amino acids. The CDR3 loop is CASSQEVVAASPLHF. The CDR3 DNA is TGTGCCAGCAGCCAAGAAGTGGTGGCGGCTTCACCCCTCCACTTT.

The V and J genes are TRBV7-2 and TRBJ1-3; D is ambiguous. V shed 1 base and J shed 0 bases, with 10 bases lying between them. CDR1 is SGHTA, CDR2 FQGNSA, per germline. There are 16 residues in the CDR3. The CDR3 here is CASSLVGPNSGNTIYF. DNA of the CDR3: TGTGCCAGCAGCTTAGTAGGGCCGAACTCTGGAAACACCATATATTTT.

This clonotype showed up just once. The chain joins TRBV2 to TRBJ2-7; 8 bases match TRBD1. The CDR3 runs 14 residues. Germline CDR1 reads SNHLY; CDR2 reads FYNNEI. V shed 6 bases and J 5 bases; nucleotides not matched to a gene: 9. The CDR3 DNA sequence: TGTGCCAGCAGCGTGGGACAGGTGATAAACGAGCAGTACTTC. Protein product: CASSVGQVINEQYF.

As to this clonotype: Mismatch with germline at one junction end may stem from a read error. V usage is TRBV19 and J usage is TRBJ2-7, with D perhaps assigned TRBD1 or TRBD2 (5 bases each). CDR3 size: 16 residues. The germline V gene encodes CDR1 LNHDA and CDR2 SQIVND (reference sequence). This CDR3 reads CASSIRERGNIYVQYF. The CDR3 nucleotides read TGTGCCAGTAGTATCAGGGAGAGGGGCAACATCTACGTGCAGTACTTC.

This clonotype was detected only once. The DNA is omitted, as the CDR3 cannot be located on it reliably, and the CDR3 follows TCRdb's listing. The chain joins TRBV7-2 to TRBJ2-7; the table's D call, TRBD2, was not checked against the DNA. The CDR3 has 14 residues if both end residues are counted. Germline V gene lookup returns CDR1 SGHTA and CDR2 FQGNSA. CDR3 amino acids: CASSLTTTQYFGPF.

Of note for this clonotype: The CDR3 end shows no conserved phenylalanine or tryptophan, and so a read error is likely. The DNA is omitted, as the CDR3 cannot be located on it reliably, and the CDR3 follows TCRdb's listing. The genes are TRBV7-2 and TRBJ2-3; the table's D call, TRBD1, was not checked against the DNA. Counting both end residues, the CDR3 totals 13 amino acids. Germline V CDR1 and CDR2: SGHTA, FQGNSA. This CDR3 reads CASSLAEGLAYEQ.

In the case of this clonotype: A read error may produce the germline difference seen at one junction end. J is TRBJ1-4 and V is TRBV19, with a possible D match to TRBD1 (6 bases). The end of the DNA fits TRBJ2-3 better, so the J call may be wrong. There are 14 residues in the CDR3. The germline V gene encodes CDR1 LNHDA and CDR2 SQIVND (reference sequence). The CDR3 loop is CASSPSTRTETQYF. In nucleotides, the CDR3 is TGTGCCAGCAGCCCGTCTACGCGGACAGAAACGCAGTATTTT.

Notes on this clonotype: No conserved phenylalanine or tryptophan ends this CDR3, so it is likely a read error. Because the CDR3's place on the DNA is in doubt, the DNA is left out and the CDR3 is given as listed by TCRdb. The chain links TRBV4-3 to TRBJ2-2; TRBD2, as called in the table, went unchecked against the DNA. The germline gives CDR1 LGHNA, CDR2 YSLEER. The CDR3 has 8 amino acids, counting both end residues. CDR3 amino acids: CASSPLGE.

The V call is TRBV25-1, the J call TRBJ2-1; possibly TRBD2 for D (7 bases). Trimming removed 4 bases at V and 10 bases at J, with 23 bases between. CDR1 is MGHDK, CDR2 SYGVNS, per germline. The CDR3 covers 16 residues. In DNA, the CDR3 is TGTGCCAGCAGTGGTGGGGGCAGCGGGGTCAAAAACGAGCAGTTCTTC. Its translation: CASSGGGSGVKNEQFF.

The V gene is TRBV7-3, the J gene TRBJ1-6; D is uncertain. Germline loops: CDR1 SGHTA, CDR2 FQGTGA. V dropped 1 base and J dropped 14 bases, with 12 bases sitting between them. The CDR3 consists of 13 residues. DNA for the CDR3: TGTGCCAGCAGCTTAAGTTTTAATTTGACCCTCCACTTT. Its translation: CASSLSFNLTLHF.

About this clonotype itself: Because the CDR3 is missing its conserved closing phenylalanine or tryptophan, this is likely a read error. It is unclear where the CDR3 begins or ends on the DNA, so no DNA is shown, and the CDR3 is as TCRdb lists it. This CDR3 is CASSDTAGQPQLV. The chain combines TRBV9 with TRBJ2-1; the table's D gene call, TRBD1, was not cross checked with the DNA. Termini included, the CDR3 measures 13 amino acids. Germline V gene lookup returns CDR1 SGDLS and CDR2 YYNGEE.

The sample holds many counts of this clonotype. The gene calls are TRBV5-1 and TRBJ1-2, with D unresolved. Germline loops: CDR1 SGHRS, CDR2 YFSETQ. V was trimmed by 2 bases and J by 0 bases, leaving 14 bases between them. This CDR3 has 16 residues. In DNA form, the CDR3 reads TGCGCCAGCAGCTTTGAGGGAGGCTACGCTAACTATGGCTACACCTTC. Translating gives CASSFEGGYANYGYTF.

In DNA form, the CDR3 reads TGCAGTGTCGGGTTGACAGAGACGCTAAACACTGAAGCTTTCTTT. Translated, it gives CSVGLTETLNTEAFF. The rearrangement uses TRBV20-1 and TRBJ1-1, with TRBD1 as a possible D gene (5 bases). The CDR3 has 15 amino acids. The V end lost 7 bases, the J end lost 2 bases, and 20 bases lay between the germline ends. Germline CDR1 reads DFQATT; CDR2 reads SNEGSKA (reference sequence).

This clonotype has just one count. J is TRBJ2-1 and V is TRBV12-5; D gene ambiguous. The CDR3 is 15 amino acids. CDR1 is LGHNT, CDR2 FRNRAP, per germline. CDR3 in amino acids: CASSRRPEQPNEQFF. CDR3 coding DNA: TGTGCCAGCAGCAGACGCCCCGAGCAACCCAATGAGCAGTTCTTC.